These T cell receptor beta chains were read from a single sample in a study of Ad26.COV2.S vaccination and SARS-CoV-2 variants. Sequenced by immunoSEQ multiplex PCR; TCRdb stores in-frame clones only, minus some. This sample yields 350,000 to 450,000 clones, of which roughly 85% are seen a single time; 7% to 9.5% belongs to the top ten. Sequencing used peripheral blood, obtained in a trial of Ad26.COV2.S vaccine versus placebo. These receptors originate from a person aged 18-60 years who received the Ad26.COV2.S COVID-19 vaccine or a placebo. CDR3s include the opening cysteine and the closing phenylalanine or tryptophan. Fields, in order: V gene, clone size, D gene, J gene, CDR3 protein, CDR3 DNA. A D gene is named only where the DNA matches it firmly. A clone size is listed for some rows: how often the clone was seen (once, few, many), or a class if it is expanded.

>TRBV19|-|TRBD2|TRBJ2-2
CASSIGLAGGGTGELFF
TGTGCCAGTAGTATCGGGCTAGCGGGAGGAGGAACCGGGGAGCTGTTTTTT
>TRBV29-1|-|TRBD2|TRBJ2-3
CSATSGRSTDTQYF
TGCAGCGCCACTAGCGGGCGATCCACAGATACGCAGTATTTT
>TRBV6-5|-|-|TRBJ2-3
CASTGTNRDTQYF
TGTGCCAGTACGGGCACAAATCGGGATACGCAGTATTTT
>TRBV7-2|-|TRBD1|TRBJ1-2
CASSTGVSWGYTF
TGTGCCAGCAGCACAGGGGTTTCATGGGGCTACACCTTC
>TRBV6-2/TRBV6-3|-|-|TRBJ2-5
CASSSYRAQETQYF
TGTGCCAGCAGTTCCTACAGGGCCCAAGAGACCCAGTACTTC
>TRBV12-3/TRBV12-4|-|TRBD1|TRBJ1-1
CASRPTGGWAFF
TGTGCCAGCAGACCGACAGGGGGGTGGGCTTTCTTT
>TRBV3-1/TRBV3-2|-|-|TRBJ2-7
CASSHGRAAYEQYF
TGTGCCAGCAGCCATGGGCGGGCGGCCTACGAGCAGTACTTC
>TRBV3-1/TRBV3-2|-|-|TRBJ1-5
CASSQGWWSNQPQHF
TGTGCCAGCAGCCAAGGATGGTGGAGCAATCAGCCCCAGCATTTT
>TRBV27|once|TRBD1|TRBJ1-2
CASSPQGNYGYTF
TGTGCCAGCAGTCCACAGGGGAACTATGGCTACACCTTC
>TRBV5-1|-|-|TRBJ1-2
CASSLSDNYGYTF
TGCGCCAGCAGCCTGTCGGACAACTATGGCTACACCTTC
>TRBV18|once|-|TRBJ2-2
CASSPLGGDTGELFF
TGTGCCAGCTCACCCCTCGGAGGGGACACCGGGGAGCTGTTTTTT
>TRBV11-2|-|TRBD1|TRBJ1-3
CASSRDRGNTIYF
TGTGCCAGCAGCCGGGACAGGGGAAACACCATATATTTT
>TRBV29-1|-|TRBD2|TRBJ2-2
CSVREGSGELFF
TGCAGCGTTAGGGAGGGGTCCGGGGAGCTGTTTTTT
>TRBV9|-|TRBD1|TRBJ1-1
CASSVPGQGATEAFF
TGTGCCAGCAGCGTGCCGGGACAGGGTGCCACTGAAGCTTTCTTT
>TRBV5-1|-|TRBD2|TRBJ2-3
CASRYSAGGQGDTQYF
TGCGCCAGCAGATATTCAGCGGGAGGTCAGGGAGATACGCAGTATTTT
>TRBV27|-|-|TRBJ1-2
CASSFGGLSYTF
TGTGCCAGCAGTTTTGGGGGGTTAAGCTACACCTTC
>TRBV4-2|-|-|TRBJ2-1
CASRPGRSYNEQFF
TGTGCCAGCAGGCCAGGAAGGTCCTACAATGAGCAGTTCTTC
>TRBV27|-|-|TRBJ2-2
CASSLFEDTGELFF
TGTGCCAGCAGCCTGTTCGAGGACACCGGGGAGCTGTTTTTT
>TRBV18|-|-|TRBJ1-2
CASSPDTTDNYGYTF
TGTGCCAGCTCCCCGGACACAACGGATAACTATGGCTACACCTTC
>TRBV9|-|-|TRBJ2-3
CASSVGRGIGTDTQYF
TGTGCCAGCAGCGTAGGCAGGGGAATCGGGACAGATACGCAGTATTTT
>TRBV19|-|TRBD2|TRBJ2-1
CASCRGLAGGPSYNEQFF
TGTGCCAGCTGCCGGGGACTAGCGGGGGGGCCCTCCTACAATGAGCAGTTCTTC